Shown below are 25 T cell receptor beta chains from a single sample sequenced in a study of shared clonotypes between healthy human individuals. The naive CD8 population came from CD45RO-negative cells selected for CCR7, without terminally differentiated effector memory CD45RA+ cells. Sequencing used immunoSEQ multiplex PCR; TCRdb keeps in-frame clones, though not all of them. The data hold approximately 650,000 clones, with 95% to 96% observed a single time. Material: naive CD8+ T cells sorted from blood. The origin of the receptors is a woman aged 25 to 39 in good health.

J is TRBJ2-7 and V is TRBV28; 8 nucleotides line up with TRBD1. V lost 9 bases and J lost 4; bases outside the gene matches: 5. The V gene's germline CDR1 is MDHEN and CDR2 SYDVKM. The CDR3 runs to 12 residues. CDR3 sequence reads: CASSDRGYEQYF. The CDR3 nucleotides are TGTGCCAGTTCTGACAGGGGATACGAGCAGTACTTC. The full variable domain, with the rest looked up from reference TRBV28 and TRBJ2-7, is DVKVTQSSRYLVKRTGEKVFLECVQDMDHENMFWYRQDPGLGLRLIYFSYDVKMKEKGDIPEGYSVSREKKERFSLILESASTNQTSMYLCASSDRGYEQYFGPGTRLTVT.

The CDR3 loop is CASSRSGRLETQYF. CDR3 coding DNA: TGTGCCAGCAGCCGTAGCGGTCGGTTAGAGACCCAGTACTTC. The V and J genes are TRBV7-2 and TRBJ2-5, with D possibly being TRBD2 (6 bases). The CDR3 totals 14 residues. V was clipped by 5 bases and J by 4 bases, with 14 bases between them. The germline V gene encodes CDR1 SGHTA and CDR2 FQGNSA.

This chain joins TRBV2 and TRBJ2-1; 8 positions match TRBD2. V lost 5 bases to trimming and J lost 2 bases; unmatched junction nucleotides: 11. The CDR3 covers 17 residues. The germline V gene has CDR1 SNHLY and CDR2 FYNNEI. The CDR3 spells CASSMALAGGTYNEQFF. The DNA for the CDR3 is TGTGCCAGCAGTATGGCCTTGGCGGGAGGAACCTACAATGAGCAGTTCTTC.

As regards this clone: The sample holds other DNA sequences that translate to the same CDR3. The genes are TRBV5-1 and TRBJ2-7; 8 bases align to TRBD2. CDR1 and CDR2 (germline): SGHRS, YFSETQ. The V and J ends lost 5 bases and 1 base, in that order; junction bases with no gene match: 8. This CDR3 comprises 15 residues. The CDR3 DNA reads as TGCGCCAGCAGAACCGGACTAGCTGAGTCCTACGAGCAGTACTTC. Amino acid sequence: CASRTGLAESYEQYF.

This clone was detected once. This sequence joins TRBV7-8 and TRBJ2-2, with D possibly TRBD2 on 6 matching bases. The length of the CDR3 is 16 residues. From germline, CDR1 is SGHVS and CDR2 FQNEAQ. The germline V and J ends were trimmed by 4 bases and 0 bases, with 12 bases remaining between them. The CDR3 here is CASSYPGLANTGELFF. Here the CDR3 DNA reads TGTGCCAGCAGCTACCCGGGACTCGCGAACACCGGGGAGCTGTTTTTT.

This clone occurred once. The chain recombines TRBV30 with TRBJ2-7, with 10 bases lining up with TRBD2. The CDR3 contains 13 residues. The germline V gene has CDR1 GTSNPN and CDR2 SVGIG (reference sequence). After removal of 5 bases from V and 2 bases from J, the junction contained 3 bases not matched to a gene. The CDR3 sequence: CAWSLAGPYEQYF. DNA of the CDR3: TGTGCCTGGTCACTAGCGGGACCCTACGAGCAGTACTTC.

This rearrangement joins TRBV16 to TRBJ2-7; D unresolved. This CDR3 contains 14 residues. The V and J ends lost 2 bases and 2 bases respectively, with 10 bases between them. Germline V lookup: CDR1 KGHSY, CDR2 FQNENV. The CDR3 coding sequence is TGTGCCAGCAGCCAAGATGGTTACCCCTACGAGCAGTACTTC. Protein: CASSQDGYPYEQYF. Filled out from reference TRBV16 and TRBJ2-7, the complete variable domain reads GEEVAQTPKHLVRGEGQKAKLYCAPIKGHSYVFWYQQVLKNEFKFLISFQNENVFDETGMPKERFSAKCLPNSPCSLEIQATKLEDSAVYFCASSQDGYPYEQYFGPGTRLTVT.

This clone was recorded only once. The genes are TRBV29-1 and TRBJ1-2, with 9 bases aligning to TRBD1. J gave up 3 bases and V 2 bases, and 4 bases lay outside the gene matches. The CDR3 consists of 14 residues. Germline V lookup: CDR1 SQVTM, CDR2 ANQGSEA. The CDR3 DNA reads TGCAGCGTTGAACCGGGACAGGGAGACTATGGCTACACCTTC. Its protein product is CSVEPGQGDYGYTF.

The chain has TRBV7-6 and TRBJ2-5, with no clear D. The J call may be mistaken, given a closer DNA end match to TRBJ2-7. The length of the CDR3 is 16 residues. Germline values: CDR1 SGHVS, CDR2 FNYEAQ. As DNA, the CDR3 is TGTGCCAGCAGCTTAGATCTCGCAGAGAATTCTTACGAGCAGTACTTC. Its protein product is CASSLDLAENSYEQYF.

The V and J genes are TRBV27 and TRBJ1-1; 10 positions match TRBD1. The V gene's germline CDR1 is MNHEY and CDR2 SMNVEV (reference sequence). The CDR3 is 14 amino acids. With 9 bases clipped from V and 0 bases from J, the junction kept 4 bases outside the gene matches. The CDR3: CASRQGAVNTEAFF. The CDR3 region has the DNA TGTGCCAGTCGACAGGGGGCGGTGAACACTGAAGCTTTCTTT.

This clone was counted once. The chain links TRBV6-1 to TRBJ2-1, with 15 bases that match TRBD2. Per germline, CDR1 MNHNS and CDR2 SASEGT. The CDR3 length is 15 residues. The ends lost 6 bases at V and 8 bases at J; junction bases unmatched: 5. The DNA of the CDR3 is TGTGCCAGCAGGGGACTAGCGGGAGGCCATCATGAGCAGTTCTTC. Its translation: CASRGLAGGHHEQFF.

The count of this clone is one. The chain carries TRBV30 and TRBJ2-7, with 9 bases identical to TRBD2. V dropped 4 bases and J dropped 4; count of bases not matched to a gene: 5. CDR3 length equals 13 residues. Germline lookup yields CDR1 GTSNPN and CDR2 SVGIG (reference sequence). The CDR3 region has the DNA TGTGCCTGGAAAGGCGGGAGGGGATACGAGCAGTACTTC. Protein: CAWKGGRGYEQYF.

This chain uses TRBV15 with TRBJ2-7, with TRBD2 matching 7 bases. The V gene's germline CDR1 is LNHNV and CDR2 YYDKDF (reference sequence). The CDR3 runs 19 residues. The V gene end was trimmed by 1 base and the J gene end by 2 bases; junction bases not matched to a gene: 17. The CDR3 loop is CATSRVLALVAASPYEQYF. Here the CDR3 DNA reads TGTGCCACCAGCAGAGTACTAGCGCTGGTGGCAGCCTCGCCCTACGAGCAGTACTTC.

The chain has TRBV5-1 and TRBJ2-2, with a possible D match to TRBD2 (6 bases). The germline V gene has CDR1 SGHRS and CDR2 YFSETQ. The V gene lost 0 bases and the J gene lost 7 bases, with 7 bases spanning the gap. The CDR3 has 13 amino acids. CDR3 bases: TGCGCCAGCAGCTTGGCCGGGGGCGGGGAGCTGTTTTTT. Translated: CASSLAGGGELFF. The whole variable domain, remainder taken from reference TRBV5-1 and TRBJ2-2, is KAGVTQTPRYLIKTRGQQVTLSCSPISGHRSVSWYQQTPGQGLQFLFEYFSETQRNKGNFPGRFSGRQFSNSRSEMNVSTLELGDSALYLCASSLAGGGELFFGEGSRLTVL.

This rearrangement joins TRBV10-3 to TRBJ2-1; D gene ambiguous. The V end lost 2 bases, the J end lost 0 bases, and 8 bases lay between the germline ends. The CDR3 sequence is 15 residues long. CDR1 and CDR2 (germline): ENHRY, SYGVKD. The CDR3 here is CAISEMGNSYNEQFF. The CDR3 bases are TGTGCCATCAGTGAGATGGGGAACTCCTACAATGAGCAGTTCTTC.

The rearrangement joins TRBV28 to TRBJ1-2; D is perhaps TRBD1 (6 bases). The CDR3 extends over 14 amino acids. The V gene lost 3 bases and the J gene lost 4 bases, with 12 bases spanning the gap. From germline, CDR1 is MDHEN and CDR2 SYDVKM. DNA of the CDR3: TGTGCCAGCAGTTTCGCACAGGGAGTCTATGGCTACACCTTC. This sequence encodes CASSFAQGVYGYTF.

This clone was counted once. The rearrangement links TRBV13 to TRBJ1-1, with D uncertain. The V gene's germline CDR1 is PRHDT and CDR2 FYEKMQ (reference sequence). The CDR3 extends over 13 amino acids. V shed 5 bases and J shed 6 bases, with 13 bases lying between them. The CDR3 DNA reads as TGTGCCAGCAGCCATTTCCGATCCCCTGAAGCTTTCTTT. The encoded protein is CASSHFRSPEAFF. The whole variable domain, filled in from reference TRBV13 and TRBJ1-1, reads AAGVIQSPRHLIKEKRETATLKCYPIPRHDTVYWYQQGPGQDPQFLISFYEKMQSDKGSIPDRFSAQQFSDYHSELNMSSLELGDSALYFCASSHFRSPEAFFGQGTRLTVV.

The chain is built from TRBV27 and TRBJ2-5, with 12 bases that match TRBD2. The germline V gene has CDR1 MNHEY and CDR2 SMNVEV (reference sequence). This CDR3 contains 18 residues. J gave up 4 bases and V 4 bases, and 13 bases lay outside the gene matches. The CDR3 sequence is CASSSPGLAGPTGETQYF. For the CDR3, the DNA is TGTGCCAGCAGTTCCCCGGGACTAGCGGGCCCGACGGGAGAGACCCAGTACTTC.

The chain's CDR3 is CASIRQQDPGVVGTEAFF. The DNA of the CDR3 is TGTGCCAGCATCCGCCAACAGGATCCAGGGGTGGTTGGCACTGAAGCTTTCTTT. This chain links TRBV28 with TRBJ1-1, with D possibly matching TRBD1 (6 bases). Between the trimmed V and J ends, which lost 7 bases and 4 bases, there was a span of 28 bases. CDR1 is MDHEN and CDR2 is SYDVKM in the germline V gene. This CDR3 contains 18 residues. Full variable domain (rest looked up from reference TRBV28 and TRBJ1-1): DVKVTQSSRYLVKRTGEKVFLECVQDMDHENMFWYRQDPGLGLRLIYFSYDVKMKEKGDIPEGYSVSREKKERFSLILESASTNQTSMYLCASIRQQDPGVVGTEAFFGQGTRLTVV.

This chain links TRBV2 with TRBJ2-1, with 8 bases that match TRBD1. Germline V CDR1 and CDR2: SNHLY, FYNNEI. V lost 6 bases to trimming and J lost 7 bases; unmatched junction nucleotides: 5. The length of the CDR3 is 13 residues. CDR3 bases: TGTGCCAGCAGACCGACAGGGGAAAATGAGCAGTTCTTC. Translated, it gives CASRPTGENEQFF.

This chain connects TRBV18 to TRBJ1-3; D is perhaps TRBD1 (5 bases). Looked up from germline, CDR1 is KGHSH and CDR2 is LQKENI. The germline V and J ends were trimmed by 1 base and 2 bases, with 15 bases remaining between them. This CDR3 has 17 amino acids. The CDR3 here is CASSPRSPGPAGNTIYF. The CDR3 DNA reads TGTGCCAGCTCACCACGGTCACCGGGACCAGCTGGAAACACCATATATTTT.

The chain carries TRBV28 and TRBJ1-5; D uncertain. This CDR3 contains 12 residues. Germline CDR1 and CDR2: MDHEN and SYDVKM. V was cut by 1 base and J by 6 bases, with 4 bases left in between. The CDR3 loop is CASSLFGQPQHF. The DNA of the CDR3 is TGTGCCAGCAGTTTATTTGGTCAGCCCCAGCATTTT.

This rearrangement joins TRBV9 to TRBJ2-7, with 8 bases aligning to TRBD1. With 3 bases clipped from V and 6 bases from J, the junction kept 8 bases outside the gene matches. Germline V gene data show CDR1 as SGDLS and CDR2 as YYNGEE. This CDR3 has 14 amino acids. This chain's CDR3 is CASSAQTGAGEQYF. CDR3 coding DNA: TGTGCCAGCAGCGCACAGACAGGGGCCGGCGAGCAGTACTTC. Using reference TRBV9 and TRBJ2-7 for the parts outside the CDR3, the full variable domain is DSGVTQTPKHLITATGQRVTLRCSPRSGDLSVYWYQQSLDQGLQFLIQYYNGEERAKGNILERFSAQQFPDLHSELNLSSLELGDSALYFCASSAQTGAGEQYFGPGTRLTVT.

As concerns this clone: Other DNA sequences in this sample translate to the same CDR3. This chain uses TRBV9 with TRBJ1-5; tentative D call: TRBD1 (6 bases). The CDR3 extends over 14 amino acids. Per germline, CDR1 SGDLS and CDR2 YYNGEE. With 3 bases removed from V and 4 bases from J, the gap between germline ends came to 11 bases. The CDR3 DNA reads as TGTGCCAGCAGCGAGGGGGGGACGAATCAGCCCCAGCATTTT. Translating it yields CASSEGGTNQPQHF. The entire variable domain, with the rest obtained from reference TRBV9 and TRBJ1-5, is as follows: DSGVTQTPKHLITATGQRVTLRCSPRSGDLSVYWYQQSLDQGLQFLIQYYNGEERAKGNILERFSAQQFPDLHSELNLSSLELGDSALYFCASSEGGTNQPQHFGDGTRLSIL.

The V gene is TRBV2, the J gene TRBJ2-7; D perhaps matches TRBD2 (6 bases). From germline, CDR1 is SNHLY and CDR2 FYNNEI. The CDR3 runs to 16 residues. Between the trimmed V and J ends, which lost 6 bases and 0 bases, there was a span of 18 bases. The CDR3 protein is CASRQTGVLSSYEQYF. As DNA, the CDR3 is TGTGCCAGCAGGCAAACGGGGGTTCTCAGCTCCTACGAGCAGTACTTC. Supplemented by reference TRBV2 and TRBJ2-7, the full variable domain reads EPEVTQTPSHQVTQMGQEVILRCVPISNHLYFYWYRQILGQKVEFLVSFYNNEISEKSEIFDDQFSVERPDGSNFTLKIRSTKLEDSAMYFCASRQTGVLSSYEQYFGPGTRLTVT.